This T cell receptor beta chain was found in a study of cytomegalovirus exposure and HLA in healthy donors. Overall study context: A data release that came early held roughly 90 million unique TCRs from HLA-typed donors.

Findings and caveats of the study: As immune exposure information, only CMV serostatus was available. The majority of CMV-associated TCR beta chains were reported as apparently HLA-restricted in a later analysis. Trimming of TCR beta V- and J-genes showed a link, identified in a later analysis, to a missense DCLRE1C variant.

The CDR3 runs 16 residues. The V gene's germline CDR1 is SGHNT and CDR2 YENEEA. With V trimmed by 3 bases and J by 2 bases, 4 bases remained unmatched. Primers for the PCR totalled 60 Vbeta and 13 Jbeta. Profiled with immunoSEQ multiplex PCR; TCRdb holds only in-frame clones, not every one. Altogether 120,000 or so clones are present, 70% to 85% being singletons, with the ten largest covering under 4.5%. Points on this clone: The antigen is unknown.

The sequenced material came from PBMCs. The J gene is TRBJ2-5, the V gene TRBV11-3; the match to TRBD2 covers 12 bases. This receptor was obtained from a man aged 40-50 years in good health and CMV-seropositive. The CDR3 region has the DNA TGTGCCAGCAGCTTTCAGACTAGCGGGAGACAAGAGACCCAGTACTTC. It yields the protein CASSFQTSGRQETQYF.